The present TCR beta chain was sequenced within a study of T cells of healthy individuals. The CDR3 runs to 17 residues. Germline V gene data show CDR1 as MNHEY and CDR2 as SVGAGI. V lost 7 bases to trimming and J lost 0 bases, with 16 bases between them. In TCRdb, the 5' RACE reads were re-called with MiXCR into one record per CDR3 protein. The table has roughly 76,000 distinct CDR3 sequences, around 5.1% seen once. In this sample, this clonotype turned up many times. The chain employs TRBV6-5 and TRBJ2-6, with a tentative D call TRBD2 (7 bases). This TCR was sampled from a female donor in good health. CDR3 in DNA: TGTGCCAGCACGATTACAGGGACTATCTCTGGGGCCAACGTCCTGACTTTC. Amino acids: CASTITGTISGANVLTF.